One sample yielded the 4 T cell receptor beta chains listed below, sequenced in a study of blood T cell repertoires in COVID-19. TCRdb's table, derived via immunoSEQ multiplex PCR, lists solely in-frame clones and lacks some. The table lists 450,000 to 500,000 clones, roughly 88% of them singletons. The sample consisted of peripheral blood. The receptors were gathered from a human donor in a cohort sampled during active COVID-19.

The chain has TRBV7-2 and TRBJ2-7; TRBD2 matches at 14 bases. This CDR3 has 15 residues. The V gene's germline CDR1 is SGHTA and CDR2 FQGNSA. V lost 6 bases to trimming and J lost 4 bases; unmatched junction nucleotides: 5. The CDR3 region has the DNA TGTGCCAGCAGGCGTGGGACTAGCGGGAGTTACGAGCAGTACTTC. It encodes CASRRGTSGSYEQYF.

The chain carries TRBV5-1 and TRBJ2-3; 7 nucleotides align to TRBD1. Germline V gene sequence: CDR1 SGHRS, CDR2 YFSETQ. J was trimmed by 5 bases and V by 5 bases; bases with no gene match: 8. This CDR3 has 14 amino acids. The chain's CDR3 is CASSPDRVGDTQYF. For the CDR3, the DNA is TGCGCCAGCAGTCCCGACAGGGTAGGAGATACGCAGTATTTT.

The CDR3 DNA reads as TGCAGCGTTGACCTGACAGGGGGCTTTGGAAACACCATATATTTT. This encodes CSVDLTGGFGNTIYF. This chain joins TRBV29-1 and TRBJ1-3, with 10 bases lining up with TRBD1. The V gene end was trimmed by 3 bases and the J gene end by 3 bases; junction bases not matched to a gene: 5. Germline V gene lookup returns CDR1 SQVTM and CDR2 ANQGSEA. This CDR3 has 15 residues.

The chain joins TRBV15 to TRBJ2-5; no definite D call. There are 12 residues in the CDR3. Germline V gene sequence: CDR1 LNHNV, CDR2 YYDKDF (reference sequence). Between the trimmed V and J ends, which lost 0 bases and 7 bases, there was a span of 6 bases. The CDR3 bases are TGTGCCACCAGCAGAGATTCGGGGACCCAGTACTTC. Protein sequence: CATSRDSGTQYF.